This T cell receptor (beta chain) was obtained from a study of early T cells in non-severe SARS-CoV-2 infection. Study-wide context: Sequenced bulk RNA came from whole blood that was unsorted, and chains were unpaired.

Individual cDNA molecules each received unique molecular identifiers attached to them. TCRdb called the 5' RACE reads again in MiXCR, with one record for every CDR3 protein. The sample contains fewer than 80,000 distinct CDR3 sequences, about 10% of which appear only once. This clonotype has only a few counts. Its antigen is as yet unknown. Study-level points and caveats: VDJdb-based matching was biased toward anti-spike CD8 responses and missed private and CD4 specificities.

This sequence originates from an adult who was a healthcare worker with PCR-confirmed SARS-CoV-2 infection or an uninfected control (not recorded which). The sequencing here drew on whole blood, taken at baseline.

The CDR3 nucleotides read TGTGCCAGCAGTTCCTTGAGCGGACCACATCAGCCCCAGCATTTT. Amino acids: CASSSLSGPHQPQHF. The rearrangement uses TRBV27 and TRBJ1-5; unclear D gene. Germline assignment: CDR1 MNHEY and CDR2 SMNVEV (reference sequence). The CDR3 runs 15 residues. The V and J ends lost 4 bases and 5 bases respectively, with 15 bases between them.